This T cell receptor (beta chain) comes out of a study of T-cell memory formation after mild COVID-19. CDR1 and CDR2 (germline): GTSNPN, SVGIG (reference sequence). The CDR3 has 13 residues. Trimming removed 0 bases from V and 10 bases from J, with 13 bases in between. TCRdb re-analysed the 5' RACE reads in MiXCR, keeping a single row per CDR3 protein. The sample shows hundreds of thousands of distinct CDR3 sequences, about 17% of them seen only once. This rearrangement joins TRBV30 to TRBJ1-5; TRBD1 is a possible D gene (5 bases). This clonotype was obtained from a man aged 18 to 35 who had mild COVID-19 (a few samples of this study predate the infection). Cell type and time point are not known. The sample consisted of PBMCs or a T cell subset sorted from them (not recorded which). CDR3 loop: CAWSVRGPAPQHF. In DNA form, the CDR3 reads TGTGCCTGGAGTGTACGGGGCCCCGCACCCCAGCATTTT.